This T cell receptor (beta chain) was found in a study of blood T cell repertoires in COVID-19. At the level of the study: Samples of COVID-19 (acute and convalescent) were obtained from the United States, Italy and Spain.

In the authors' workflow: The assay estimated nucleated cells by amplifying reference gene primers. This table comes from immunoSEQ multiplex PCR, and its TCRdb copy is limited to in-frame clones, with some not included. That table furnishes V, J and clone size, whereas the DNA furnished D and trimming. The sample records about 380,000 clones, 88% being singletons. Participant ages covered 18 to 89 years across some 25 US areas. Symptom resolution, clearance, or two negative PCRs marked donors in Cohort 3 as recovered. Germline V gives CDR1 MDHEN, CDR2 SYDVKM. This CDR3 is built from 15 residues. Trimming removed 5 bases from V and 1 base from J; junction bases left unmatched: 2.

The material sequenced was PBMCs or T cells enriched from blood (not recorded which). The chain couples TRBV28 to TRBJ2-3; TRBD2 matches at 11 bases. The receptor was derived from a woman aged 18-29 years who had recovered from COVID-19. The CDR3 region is CASSKLAGGTDTQYF. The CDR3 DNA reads TGTGCCAGCAGTAAACTAGCGGGGGGCACAGATACGCAGTATTTT.